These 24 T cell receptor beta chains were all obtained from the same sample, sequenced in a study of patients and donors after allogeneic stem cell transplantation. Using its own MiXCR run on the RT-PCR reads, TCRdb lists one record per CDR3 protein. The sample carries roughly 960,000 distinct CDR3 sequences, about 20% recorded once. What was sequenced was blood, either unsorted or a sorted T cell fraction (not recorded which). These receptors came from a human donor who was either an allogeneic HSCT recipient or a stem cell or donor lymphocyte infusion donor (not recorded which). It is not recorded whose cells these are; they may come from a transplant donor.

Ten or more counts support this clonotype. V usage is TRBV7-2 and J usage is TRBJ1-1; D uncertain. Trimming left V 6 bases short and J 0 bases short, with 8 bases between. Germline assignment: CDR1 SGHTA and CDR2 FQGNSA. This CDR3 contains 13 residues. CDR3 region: CASSFQLNTEAFF. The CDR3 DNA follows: TGTGCCAGCAGTTTCCAATTGAACACTGAAGCTTTCTTT.

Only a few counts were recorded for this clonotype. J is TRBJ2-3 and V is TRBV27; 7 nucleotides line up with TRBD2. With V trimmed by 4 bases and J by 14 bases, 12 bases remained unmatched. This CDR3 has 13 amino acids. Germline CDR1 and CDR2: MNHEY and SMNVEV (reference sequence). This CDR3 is CASSYSPPSGWYF. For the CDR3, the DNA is TGTGCCAGCAGTTATAGTCCCCCTAGCGGATGGTATTTT.

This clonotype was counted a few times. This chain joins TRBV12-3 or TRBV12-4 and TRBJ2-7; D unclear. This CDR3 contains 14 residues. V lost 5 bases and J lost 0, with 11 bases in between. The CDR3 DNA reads TGTGCCAGCAGTCCTGCAGCCAGCTCCTACGAGCAGTACTTC. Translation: CASSPAASSYEQYF.

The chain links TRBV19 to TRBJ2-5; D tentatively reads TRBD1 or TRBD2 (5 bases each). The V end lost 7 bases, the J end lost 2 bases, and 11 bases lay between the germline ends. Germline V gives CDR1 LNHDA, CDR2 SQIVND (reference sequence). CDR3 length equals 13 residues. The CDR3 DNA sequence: TGTGCCAGTACCCAGGGAGCACAAGAGACCCAGTACTTC. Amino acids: CASTQGAQETQYF.

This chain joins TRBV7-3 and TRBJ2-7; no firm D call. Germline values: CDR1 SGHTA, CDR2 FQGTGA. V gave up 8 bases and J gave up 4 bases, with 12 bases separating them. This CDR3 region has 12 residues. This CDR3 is CASSSYGYEQYF. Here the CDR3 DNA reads TGTGCCAGCTCCTCCTATGGTTACGAGCAGTACTTC.

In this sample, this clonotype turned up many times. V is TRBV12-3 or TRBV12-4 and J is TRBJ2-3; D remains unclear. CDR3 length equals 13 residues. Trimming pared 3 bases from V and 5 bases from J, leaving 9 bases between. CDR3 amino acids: CASSLMFGDTQYF. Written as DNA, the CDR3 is TGTGCCAGCAGTTTGATGTTCGGAGATACGCAGTATTTT.

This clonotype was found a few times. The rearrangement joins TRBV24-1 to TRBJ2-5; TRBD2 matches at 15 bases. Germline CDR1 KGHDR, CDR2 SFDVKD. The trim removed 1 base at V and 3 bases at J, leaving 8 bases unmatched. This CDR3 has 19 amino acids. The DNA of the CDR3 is TGTGCCACCAGTGATTTAGGACTAGCGGGGGGGTCGAGGAAAGAGACCCAGTACTTC. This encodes CATSDLGLAGGSRKETQYF.

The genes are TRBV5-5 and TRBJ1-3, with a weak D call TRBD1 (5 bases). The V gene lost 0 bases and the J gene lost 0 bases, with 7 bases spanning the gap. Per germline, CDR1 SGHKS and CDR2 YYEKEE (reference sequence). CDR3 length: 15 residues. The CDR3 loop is CASSLGDGSGNTIYF. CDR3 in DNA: TGTGCCAGCAGCTTGGGGGACGGCTCTGGAAACACCATATATTTT.

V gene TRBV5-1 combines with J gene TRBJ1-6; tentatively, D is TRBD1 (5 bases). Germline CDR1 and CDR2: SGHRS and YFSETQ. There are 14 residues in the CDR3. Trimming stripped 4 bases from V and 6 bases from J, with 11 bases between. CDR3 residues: CASSPTEGNSPLHF. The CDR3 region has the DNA TGCGCCAGCAGCCCGACAGAGGGTAATTCACCCCTCCACTTT. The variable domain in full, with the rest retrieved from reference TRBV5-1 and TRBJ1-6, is KAGVTQTPRYLIKTRGQQVTLSCSPISGHRSVSWYQQTPGQGLQFLFEYFSETQRNKGNFPGRFSGRQFSNSRSEMNVSTLELGDSALYLCASSPTEGNSPLHFGNGTRLTVT.

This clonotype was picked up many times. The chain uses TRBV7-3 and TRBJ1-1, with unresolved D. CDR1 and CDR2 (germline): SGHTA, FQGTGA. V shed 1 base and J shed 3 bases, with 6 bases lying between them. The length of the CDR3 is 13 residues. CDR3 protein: CASSLMGDTEAFF. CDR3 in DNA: TGTGCCAGCAGCTTAATGGGTGACACTGAAGCTTTCTTT. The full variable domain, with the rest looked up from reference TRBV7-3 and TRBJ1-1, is GAGVSQTPSNKVTEKGKYVELRCDPISGHTALYWYRQSLGQGPEFLIYFQGTGAADDSGLPNDRFFAVRPEGSVSTLKIQRTERGDSAVYLCASSLMGDTEAFFGQGTRLTVV.

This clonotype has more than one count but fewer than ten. The CDR3 spells CSARRQITYNEQFF. CDR3 DNA: TGCAGTGCTAGACGGCAAATCACCTACAATGAGCAGTTCTTC. V and J are TRBV20-1 and TRBJ2-1; D is ambiguous. The CDR3 spans 14 residues. V gave up 2 bases and J gave up 2 bases, with 10 bases separating them. From germline, CDR1 is DFQATT and CDR2 SNEGSKA (reference sequence).

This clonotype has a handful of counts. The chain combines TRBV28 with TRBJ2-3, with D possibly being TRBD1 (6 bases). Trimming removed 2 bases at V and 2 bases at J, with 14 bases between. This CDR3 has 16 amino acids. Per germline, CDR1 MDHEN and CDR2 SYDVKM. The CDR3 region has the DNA TGTGCCAGCAGTTTACGGTGGACAGACCCCACAGATACGCAGTATTTT. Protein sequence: CASSLRWTDPTDTQYF.

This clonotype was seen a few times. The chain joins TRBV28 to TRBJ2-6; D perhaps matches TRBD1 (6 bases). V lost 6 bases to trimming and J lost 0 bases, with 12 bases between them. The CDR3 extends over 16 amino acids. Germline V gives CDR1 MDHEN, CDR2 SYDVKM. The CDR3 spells CASRIRRGSGANVLTF. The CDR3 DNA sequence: TGTGCCAGCAGAATCCGCAGGGGCTCTGGGGCCAACGTCCTGACTTTC.

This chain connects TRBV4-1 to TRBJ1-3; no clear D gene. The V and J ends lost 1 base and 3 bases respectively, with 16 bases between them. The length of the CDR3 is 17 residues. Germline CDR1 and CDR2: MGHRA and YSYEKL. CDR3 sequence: CASSQGKARDFGNTIYF. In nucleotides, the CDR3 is TGCGCCAGCAGCCAAGGGAAGGCCCGAGATTTTGGAAACACCATATATTTT.

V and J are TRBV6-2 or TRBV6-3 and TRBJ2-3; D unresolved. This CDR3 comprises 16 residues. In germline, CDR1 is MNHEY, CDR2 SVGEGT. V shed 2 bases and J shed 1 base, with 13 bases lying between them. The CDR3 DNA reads TGTGCCAGCAGTTACGGCCAGAGCGTCCGCACAGATACGCAGTATTTT. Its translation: CASSYGQSVRTDTQYF.

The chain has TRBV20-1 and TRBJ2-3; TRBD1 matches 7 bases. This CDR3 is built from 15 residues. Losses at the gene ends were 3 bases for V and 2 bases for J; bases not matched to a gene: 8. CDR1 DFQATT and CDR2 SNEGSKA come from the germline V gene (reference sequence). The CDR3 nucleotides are TGCAGTGCTAGGACGACAGGGCGGGTCACAGATACGCAGTATTTT. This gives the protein CSARTTGRVTDTQYF.

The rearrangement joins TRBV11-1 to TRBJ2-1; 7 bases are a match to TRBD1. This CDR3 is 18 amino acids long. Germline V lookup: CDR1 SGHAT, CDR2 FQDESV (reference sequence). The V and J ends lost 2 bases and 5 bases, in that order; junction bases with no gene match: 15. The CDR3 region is CASSLLKFQGDKDNEQFF. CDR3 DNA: TGTGCCAGCAGCTTACTGAAATTCCAGGGGGACAAGGACAATGAGCAGTTCTTC.

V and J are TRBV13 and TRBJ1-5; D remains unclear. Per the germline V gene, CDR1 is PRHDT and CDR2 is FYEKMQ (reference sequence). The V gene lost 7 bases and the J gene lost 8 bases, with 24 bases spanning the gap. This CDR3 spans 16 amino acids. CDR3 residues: CASTSSLYEQSEPQHF. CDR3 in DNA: TGTGCCAGCACGAGTAGCCTATATGAGCAATCAGAGCCCCAGCATTTT. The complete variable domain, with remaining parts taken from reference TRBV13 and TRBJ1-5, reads AAGVIQSPRHLIKEKRETATLKCYPIPRHDTVYWYQQGPGQDPQFLISFYEKMQSDKGSIPDRFSAQQFSDYHSELNMSSLELGDSALYFCASTSSLYEQSEPQHFGDGTRLSIL.

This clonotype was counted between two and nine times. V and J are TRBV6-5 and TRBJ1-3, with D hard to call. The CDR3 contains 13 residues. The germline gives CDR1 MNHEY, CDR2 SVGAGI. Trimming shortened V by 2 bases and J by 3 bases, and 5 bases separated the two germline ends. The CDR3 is CASSYESGNTIYF. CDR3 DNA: TGTGCCAGCAGTTACGAGAGTGGAAACACCATATATTTT.

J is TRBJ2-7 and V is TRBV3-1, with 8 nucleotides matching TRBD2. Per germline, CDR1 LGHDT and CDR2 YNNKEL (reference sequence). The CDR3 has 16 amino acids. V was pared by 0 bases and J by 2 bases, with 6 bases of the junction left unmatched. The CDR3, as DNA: TGTGCCAGCAGCCAAGAATGGAAGCGGGAGACCTACGAGCAGTACTTC. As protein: CASSQEWKRETYEQYF.

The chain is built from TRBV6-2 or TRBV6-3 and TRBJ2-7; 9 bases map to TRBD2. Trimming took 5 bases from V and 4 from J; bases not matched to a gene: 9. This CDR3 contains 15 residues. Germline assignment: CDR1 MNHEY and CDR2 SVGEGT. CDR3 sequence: CASSGRSGSSYEQYF. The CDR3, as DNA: TGTGCCAGCAGTGGACGTAGCGGGAGCTCGTACGAGCAGTACTTC.

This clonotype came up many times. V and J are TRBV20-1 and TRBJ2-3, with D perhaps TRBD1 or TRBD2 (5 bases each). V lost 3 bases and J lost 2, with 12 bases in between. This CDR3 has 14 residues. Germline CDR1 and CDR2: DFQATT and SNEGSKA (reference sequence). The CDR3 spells CSASRDGVTDTQYF. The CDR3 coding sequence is TGCAGTGCTAGCCGGGACGGGGTCACAGATACGCAGTATTTT.

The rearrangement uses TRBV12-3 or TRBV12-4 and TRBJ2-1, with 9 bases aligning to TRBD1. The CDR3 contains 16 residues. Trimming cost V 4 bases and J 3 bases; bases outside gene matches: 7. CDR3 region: CASSSPRQGVYNEQFF. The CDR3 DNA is TGTGCCAGCAGTTCCCCCCGACAGGGGGTCTACAATGAGCAGTTCTTC.

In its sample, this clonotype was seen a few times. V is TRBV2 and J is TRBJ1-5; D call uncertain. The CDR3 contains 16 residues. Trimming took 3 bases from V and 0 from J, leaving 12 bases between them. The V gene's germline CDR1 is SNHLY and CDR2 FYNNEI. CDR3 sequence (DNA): TGTGCCAGCAGTGACACGCCATCTTATAGCAATCAGCCCCAGCATTTT. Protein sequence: CASSDTPSYSNQPQHF.